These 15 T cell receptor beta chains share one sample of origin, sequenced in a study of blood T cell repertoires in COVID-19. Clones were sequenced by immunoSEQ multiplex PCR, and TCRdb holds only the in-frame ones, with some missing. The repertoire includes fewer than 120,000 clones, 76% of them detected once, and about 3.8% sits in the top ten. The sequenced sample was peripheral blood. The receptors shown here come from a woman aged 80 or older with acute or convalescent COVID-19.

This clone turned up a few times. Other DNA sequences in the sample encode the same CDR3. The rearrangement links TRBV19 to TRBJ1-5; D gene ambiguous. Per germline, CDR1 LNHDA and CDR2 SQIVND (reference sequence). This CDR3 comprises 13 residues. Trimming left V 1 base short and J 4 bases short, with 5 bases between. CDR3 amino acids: CASSIAGNQPQHF. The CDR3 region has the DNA TGTGCCAGTAGTATAGCGGGGAATCAGCCCCAGCATTTT.

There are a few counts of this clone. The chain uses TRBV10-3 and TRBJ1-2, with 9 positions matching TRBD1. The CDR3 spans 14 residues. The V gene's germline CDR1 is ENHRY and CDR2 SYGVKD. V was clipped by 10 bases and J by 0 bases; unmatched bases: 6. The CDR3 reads CASRTGVANYGYTF. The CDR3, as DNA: TGTGCCAGCCGGACAGGGGTGGCTAACTATGGCTACACCTTC.

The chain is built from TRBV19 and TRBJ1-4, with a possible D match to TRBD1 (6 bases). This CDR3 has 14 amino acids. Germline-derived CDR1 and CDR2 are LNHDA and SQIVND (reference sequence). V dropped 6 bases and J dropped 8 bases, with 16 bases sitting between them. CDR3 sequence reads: CASRFRGGEEKLFF. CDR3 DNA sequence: TGTGCCAGTAGGTTCAGGGGTGGAGAAGAAAAACTGTTTTTT.

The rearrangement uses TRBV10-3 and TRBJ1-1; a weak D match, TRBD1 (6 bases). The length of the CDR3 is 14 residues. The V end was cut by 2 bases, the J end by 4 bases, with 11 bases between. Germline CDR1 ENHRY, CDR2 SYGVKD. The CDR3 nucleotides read TGTGCCATCAGTGAGGGGGGCCGGCTCACTGAAGCTTTCTTT. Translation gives CAISEGGRLTEAFF.

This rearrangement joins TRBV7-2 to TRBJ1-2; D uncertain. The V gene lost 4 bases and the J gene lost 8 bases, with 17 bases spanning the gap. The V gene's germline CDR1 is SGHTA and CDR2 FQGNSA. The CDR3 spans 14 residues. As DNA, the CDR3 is TGTGCCAGCAGCTCGCCCGTCCCAAGCGGCGGCTACACCTTC. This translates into CASSSPVPSGGYTF.

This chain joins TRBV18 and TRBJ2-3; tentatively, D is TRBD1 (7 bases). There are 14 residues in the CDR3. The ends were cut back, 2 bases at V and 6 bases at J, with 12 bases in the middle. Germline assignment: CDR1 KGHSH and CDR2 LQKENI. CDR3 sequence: CASSPETGTDTQYF. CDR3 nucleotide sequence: TGTGCCAGCTCACCAGAGACAGGGACTGATACGCAGTATTTT.

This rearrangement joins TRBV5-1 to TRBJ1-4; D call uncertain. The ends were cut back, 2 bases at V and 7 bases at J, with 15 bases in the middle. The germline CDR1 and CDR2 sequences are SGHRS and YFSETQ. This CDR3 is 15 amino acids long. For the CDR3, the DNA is TGCGCCAGCAGCTTACAAGGCCCTAACAGTGAAAAACTGTTTTTT. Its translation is CASSLQGPNSEKLFF.

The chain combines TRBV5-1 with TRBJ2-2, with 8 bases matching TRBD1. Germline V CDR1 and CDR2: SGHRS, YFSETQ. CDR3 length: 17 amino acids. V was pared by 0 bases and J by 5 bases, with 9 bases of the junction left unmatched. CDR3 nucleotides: TGCGCCAGCAGCTTGGAGGCCCAGGGGGCGGTTACCGGGGAGCTGTTTTTT. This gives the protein CASSLEAQGAVTGELFF. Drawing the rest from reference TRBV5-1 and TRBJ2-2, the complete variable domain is KAGVTQTPRYLIKTRGQQVTLSCSPISGHRSVSWYQQTPGQGLQFLFEYFSETQRNKGNFPGRFSGRQFSNSRSEMNVSTLELGDSALYLCASSLEAQGAVTGELFFGEGSRLTVL.

CDR3 DNA: TGTGCCAGCAGCCTAGGGCTAGCCGCCGACGAGCAGTACTTC. It encodes CASSLGLAADEQYF. The chain has TRBV3-1 (or the pseudogene TRBV3-2) and TRBJ2-7; maybe TRBD2 (5 bases). The CDR3 is 14 amino acids. V was pared by 4 bases and J by 5 bases, with 15 bases between. Looked up from germline, CDR1 is LGHDT and CDR2 is YNNKEL (reference sequence).

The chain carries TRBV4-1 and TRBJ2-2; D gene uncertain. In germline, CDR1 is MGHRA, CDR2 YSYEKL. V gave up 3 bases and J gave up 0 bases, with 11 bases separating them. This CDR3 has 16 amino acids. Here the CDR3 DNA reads TGCGCCAGCAGCCAGGCACATCTCGCGAACACCGGGGAGCTGTTTTTT. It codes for CASSQAHLANTGELFF.

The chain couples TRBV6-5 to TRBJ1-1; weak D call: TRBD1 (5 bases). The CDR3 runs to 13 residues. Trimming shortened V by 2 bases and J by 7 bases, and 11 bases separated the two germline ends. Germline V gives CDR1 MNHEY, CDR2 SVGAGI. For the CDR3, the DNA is TGTGCCAGCAGTTACAGGGGTGGGGTTGAAGCTTTCTTT. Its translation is CASSYRGGVEAFF.

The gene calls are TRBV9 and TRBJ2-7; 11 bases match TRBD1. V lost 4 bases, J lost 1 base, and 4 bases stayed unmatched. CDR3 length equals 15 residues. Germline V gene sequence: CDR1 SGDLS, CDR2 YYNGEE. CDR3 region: CASSFGTGGSYEQYF. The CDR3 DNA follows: TGTGCCAGCAGCTTTGGGACAGGGGGGTCCTACGAGCAGTACTTC.

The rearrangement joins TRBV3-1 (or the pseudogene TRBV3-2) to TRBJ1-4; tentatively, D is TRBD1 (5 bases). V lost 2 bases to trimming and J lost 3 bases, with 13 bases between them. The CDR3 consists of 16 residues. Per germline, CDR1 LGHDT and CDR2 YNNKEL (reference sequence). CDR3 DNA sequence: TGTGCCAGCAGCCAATCATTTGCCAGGGCTAATGAAAAACTGTTTTTT. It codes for CASSQSFARANEKLFF.

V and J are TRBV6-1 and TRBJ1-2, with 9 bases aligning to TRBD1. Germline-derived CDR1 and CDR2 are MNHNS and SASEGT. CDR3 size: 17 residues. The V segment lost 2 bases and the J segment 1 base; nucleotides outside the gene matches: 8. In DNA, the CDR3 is TGTGCCAGCAGTGAATACTTACAGGGGGCTTTTAACTATGGCTACACCTTC. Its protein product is CASSEYLQGAFNYGYTF.

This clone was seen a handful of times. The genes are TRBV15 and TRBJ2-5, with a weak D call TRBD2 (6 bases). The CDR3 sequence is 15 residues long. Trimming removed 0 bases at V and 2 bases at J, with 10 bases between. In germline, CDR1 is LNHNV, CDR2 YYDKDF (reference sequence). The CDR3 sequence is CATSRDVGGQETQYF. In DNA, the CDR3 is TGTGCCACCAGCAGAGATGTGGGGGGACAAGAGACCCAGTACTTC.